Sequencing of this TCR beta chain was carried out in a study of cytomegalovirus exposure and HLA in healthy donors (dated by TCRdb to about 2017). Background on the whole study: According to a later analysis, one platform produced both the 100 to 150 validation repertoires and the 730 or so repertoires of the first cohort. To predict cytomegalovirus infection status, the study combined high-throughput TCR immunosequencing, statistical association of individual TCRs with disease status, and machine learning. A separate validation cohort of approximately 120 different subjects was used in addition to the approximately 700-subject first cohort. The study was designed to test whether signatures of past pathogen exposure could be identified by cataloging public T cell receptors.

Of note for this clone: The antigen it binds to is not known. Per-base qualities were not stored, and no clone one base away is much larger.

Separate from the approximately 670-subject first cohort, the validation cohort of 120 subjects was the group to which the donors belonged. Libraries were made using the immunoSEQ multiplex PCR assay. Per the source publication's procedure: A statistical classification framework was built to diagnose cytomegalovirus status from the catalog of TCR beta chain sequences. TCRdb took this table from immuneACCESS and kept in-frame rearrangements with V and J called. Such tables lack part of the clones; where checked against another copy, unresolved V genes explain under half of the gap, and the rest is unexplained. V, J and clone size derive from that table, while D and trimming were established from the DNA sequence. The sample records roughly 200,000 clones, around nine tenths of which are singletons. The top ten hold less than 9.5% of the sample. Study-wide findings and limitations: Most TCR sequences were observed very rarely across donors, whereas some public TCRs were present in many individuals. The validation cohort had no HLA typing available for a later analysis, so co-occurrence within that cohort was assessed over all 120 or so repertoires. It was suggested by the authors that the approach could potentially be generalized to other disease states and immunological phenotypes. The study gave a list of about 170 TCR beta chains associated with cytomegalovirus. A few of the identified cytomegalovirus-associated TCR beta chains were confirmed in vitro to be specific for cytomegalovirus antigens. In a later analysis, TCRs clustered in the first cohort were found to also tend to co-occur in the approximately 110 validation repertoires, with about 93% of cluster scores above 0. The classifier was reported to diagnose cytomegalovirus status with high specificity and sensitivity in both the original and validation cohorts.

Based on the germline V gene, the CDR1 and CDR2 sequences are SGHTA and FQGNSA. There are 13 amino acids in the CDR3, from cysteine to phenylalanine inclusive. The CDR3 DNA has 39 bases and is translated from base 1. Germline trimming amounts to 4 bases on V and 3 bases on J, with 2 as the count of junction bases outside the gene matches. Sequenced sample: PBMCs. The sequence joins TRBV7-2 to TRBJ1-1; 7 bases in between match TRBD1. The source of this sequence is a young man in good health and CMV-seropositive. The DNA reads TGTGCCAGCAGCTGGGGACAGTACACTGAAGCTTTCTTT. This gives the protein CASSWGQYTEAFF.